The sequence of this TCR beta chain was determined in a study of neurological immune-mediated disorders. The study, taken as a whole, reports: The absence of any CDR3 amino acid sequence shared by expanded clones across subjects suggests that repertoires were private in all groups. The multiple sclerosis repertoire cluster had no clinical or MRI feature associated with it.

From the 5' RACE reads, TCRdb called clonotypes with MiXCR, one entry per CDR3 protein. The sample has about 66,000 distinct CDR3 sequences; around 4.8% are singletons. This CDR3 is built from 14 residues. V lost 6 bases and J 5 bases, leaving 14 bases between the germline ends. The V gene's germline CDR1 is MNHNY and CDR2 SVGAGI (reference sequence). In this sample, this clonotype turned up many times. Its antigen is as yet unknown. Sequenced input: PBMCs. This sequence joins TRBV6-6 and TRBJ2-1; the D gene is possibly TRBD1 (6 bases). This receptor was identified in a woman aged 70-85 years with multiple sclerosis. The CDR3 region is CASSTKGQNNEQFF. Written as DNA, the CDR3 is TGTGCCAGCAGCACGAAAGGACAGAACAATGAGCAGTTCTTC.